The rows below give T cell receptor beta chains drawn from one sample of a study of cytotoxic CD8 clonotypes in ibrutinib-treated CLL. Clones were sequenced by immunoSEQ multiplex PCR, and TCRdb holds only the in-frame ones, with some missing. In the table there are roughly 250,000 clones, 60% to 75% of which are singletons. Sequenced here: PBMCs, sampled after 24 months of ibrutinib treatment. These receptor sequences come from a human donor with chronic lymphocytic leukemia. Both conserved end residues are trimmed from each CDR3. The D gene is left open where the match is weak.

ASSVDRSSYEQY TRBV2 -
ASSLARAGVNTQY TRBV11-3 TRBD2
ASSLAAGGNTDTQY TRBV28 TRBD1
ASRLTGANYEQY TRBV6-1 TRBD1
ASRRRSSYEQY TRBV6-5 -
ASSSLAGVPGSYNEQF TRBV18 TRBD2
ASSLALTSGSEQF TRBV7-9 TRBD2
ASSPWTDNNEQF TRBV7-3 -
ATSRELTSGNTYEQY TRBV15 TRBD2
ASSQDFSGGELF TRBV4-1 -
ASSPQTGGSYEQY TRBV5-1 -
ASSLAQRDTEAF TRBV5-1 -
ASSYSATRTGELF TRBV6-6 -
AYSRTGGKLSVYEQY TRBV2 TRBD1
ASSSQGLGGNTIY TRBV28 -
ASSLWPTGGTEAF TRBV7-2 TRBD1
SVEGTSGSLMSTQRGTQY TRBV29-1 TRBD2
ASSAVGGTSTDTQY TRBV2 TRBD2
ASTGTSGSRELF TRBV9 TRBD2
ASTWGGTQENQY TRBV5-6 -
ASSIPFGVTEAF TRBV19 -
ASSVTTYNEQF TRBV11-3 -
ASSFFRGMGTEAF TRBV7-2 -
ASRTGQRTEAF TRBV6-5 -
ASSLQGYEQY TRBV28 -
ASSPRTGSYNEQF TRBV27 TRBD1
ASSARMASSTDTQY TRBV9 -
ASNHPYEQY TRBV10-1 -
ASSLGPGMVYGYT TRBV11-2 -
ASRILDRGQYEQY TRBV28 TRBD1
ASSVEGTGGDEQY TRBV9 -
ASSVSTGTGTNEQF TRBV5-1 TRBD1
SAGGEQY TRBV20-1 -
ASSLSLTQETQY TRBV5-8 -
ASGVDRGAPGEQF TRBV2 TRBD1
AISEKAPKMETQY TRBV10-3 -
ASSRTRETGELF TRBV5-1 -
ASSRTAAGGLGNTIY TRBV4-2 TRBD1
ASSLKRERNNEQF TRBV27 TRBD2
ASSLAWASTDTQY TRBV5-1 -
ASSRGTGELF TRBV28 -
ASSYRYEQY TRBV6-5 -
ASRRTGNNEQF TRBV6-6 TRBD1
ASSEVGTGASYEQY TRBV25-1 TRBD1
ASSETSGPYNEQF TRBV5-1 TRBD2
ASSSLYRVGETQY TRBV11-1 -
ASRDGLYNEQF TRBV28 -
ASSYSTVQPQH TRBV6-6 -
ASSPQGLGEQY TRBV7-9 -
ASSQEGGSGYTYEQY TRBV4-2 TRBD2